This entry describes one T cell receptor (beta chain). Antigen: not known. These data originate in a study of T cell responses to AZD1222 COVID-19 vaccine. Study conclusions and caveats: Scientists sampled the repertoires only once the peak T cell response had passed. Nearly half of spike-specific TCRs reportedly target variant regions that are unmutated in the B.1.351 and B.1.1.7 variants. Clonal diversity may have been underestimated, and the donors were mostly white British, with more females than males. Rises in breadth and depth of Spike-specific TCRs came after two AZD1222 doses.

This CDR3 has 18 amino acids. The ends were cut back, 1 base at V and 1 base at J, with 19 bases in the middle. From germline, CDR1 is SGHAT and CDR2 FQNNGV. Data came from immunoSEQ multiplex PCR; TCRdb stores just in-frame clones and leaves some out. The data show some 150,000 clones, with over 75% seen just once and approximately 8% held by the top ten. The starting material was peripheral blood, obtained 28 days after the second dose of the MenACWY control vaccine. This clonotype was sampled from an adult who received the MenACWY meningococcal vaccine as a control. This chain links TRBV11-2 with TRBJ1-1, with a weak D call TRBD1 (5 bases). DNA for the CDR3: TGTGCCAGCAGCTTAGCTGGTAGGGGAGCCAGAAAGAACACTGAAGCTTTCTTT. Amino acid sequence: CASSLAGRGARKNTEAFF.